This T cell receptor beta chain was recovered during a study of blood T cell repertoires in COVID-19. For the study at large: PBMCs, B-cell-depleted T cells, or T cells were the source of the cDNA or gDNA that made up the material.

The data were produced by immunoSEQ multiplex PCR, yet TCRdb's version contains in-frame clones alone and is incomplete. The sample yields about 370,000 clones, roughly 86% seen once. Germline V gene sequence: CDR1 KGHDR, CDR2 SFDVKD. This CDR3 has 15 residues. With V trimmed by 5 bases and J by 7 bases, 10 bases remained unmatched. Seattle patient enrollment occurred during active infection, with longitudinal follow-up thereafter. The chain uses TRBV24-1 and TRBJ2-3, with 8 bases fitting TRBD1. Sequencing input: peripheral blood. This clonotype was sampled from a woman aged 30 to 39 with COVID-19, enrolled during active disease. The chain's CDR3 is CATSGRDRRTYTQYF. The CDR3 bases are TGTGCCACCAGTGGCCGGGACAGGAGGACTTATACGCAGTATTTT.